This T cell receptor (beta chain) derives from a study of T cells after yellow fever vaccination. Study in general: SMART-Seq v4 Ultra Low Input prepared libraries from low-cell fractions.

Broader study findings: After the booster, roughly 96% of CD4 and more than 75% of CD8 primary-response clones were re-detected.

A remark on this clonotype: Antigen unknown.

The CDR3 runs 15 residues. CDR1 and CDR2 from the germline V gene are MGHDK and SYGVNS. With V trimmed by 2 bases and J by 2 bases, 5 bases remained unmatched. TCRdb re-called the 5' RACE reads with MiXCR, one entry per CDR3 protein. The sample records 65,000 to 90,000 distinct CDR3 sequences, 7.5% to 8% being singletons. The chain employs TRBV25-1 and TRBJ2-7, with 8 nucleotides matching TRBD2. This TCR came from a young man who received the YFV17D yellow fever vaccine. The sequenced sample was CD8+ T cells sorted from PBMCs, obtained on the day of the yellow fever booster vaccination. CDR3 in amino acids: CASSEASGSAYEQYF. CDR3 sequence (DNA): TGTGCCAGCAGTGAAGCCAGCGGGAGCGCCTACGAGCAGTACTTC.